The rows below give T cell receptor beta chains drawn from one sample of a study of blood T cell repertoires in COVID-19. The repertoire was sequenced with immunoSEQ multiplex PCR; TCRdb's copy has only in-frame clones and lacks some. Among 400,000 to 550,000 clones listed, around nine tenths were seen once. What was sequenced was PBMCs or T cells enriched from blood (not recorded which). Receptors were obtained from a woman aged 18-29 years with acute COVID-19. CDR3s include the opening cysteine and the closing phenylalanine or tryptophan. Fields, in order: clone size, D gene, V gene, J gene, CDR3 DNA, CDR3 protein. The D gene is left open where the match is weak. Not every row has a clone size; where given, it reads once, few, many or a size class.

>NA|TRBD1|TRBV5-1|TRBJ1-2
TGCGCCAGCAGCCAGAGACAGGGGCAAAGCTATGGCTACACCTTC
CASSQRQGQSYGYTF
>NA|NA|TRBV2|TRBJ1-1
TGTGCCAGCAGTATACAGGCAGAGGCTTTCTTT
CASSIQAEAFF
>NA|NA|TRBV19|TRBJ1-5
TGTGCCAGTATGACAACTCAGCCCCAGCATTTT
CASMTTQPQHF
>NA|NA|TRBV30|TRBJ1-1
TGTGCCCACGGGTCTCTTTTGAACACTGAAGCTTTCTTT
CAHGSLLNTEAFF
>once|NA|TRBV2|TRBJ1-5
TGTGCCAGCAAGGATAAGGTAGCTCGCGATCAGCCCCAGCATTTT
CASKDKVARDQPQHF
>NA|TRBD1|TRBV29-1|TRBJ1-1
TGCAGCGTTTGGACAGGGCTGAACACTGAAGCTTTCTTT
CSVWTGLNTEAFF
>NA|TRBD2|TRBV6-1|TRBJ2-4
TGTGCCAGCAGAGAAGCTAGCGGGGACATTCAGTACTTC
CASREASGDIQYF
>NA|NA|TRBV12-3/TRBV12-4|TRBJ1-1
TGTGCCAGCAGATCGACAGGGAACACTGAAGCTTTCTTT
CASRSTGNTEAFF
>NA|NA|TRBV10-3|TRBJ1-1
TGTGCCATCAGTACTCCGGGGGGCACTGAAGCTTTCTTT
CAISTPGGTEAFF
>NA|NA|TRBV4-2|TRBJ1-6
TGTGCCAGCAGCCAAGAATCGTCTCATAGCTCCTATAATTCACCCCTCCACTTT
CASSQESSHSSYNSPLHF
>NA|NA|TRBV15|TRBJ2-1
TGTGCCACCAGCATTAGCGGCTCCTACAATGAGCAGTTCTTC
CATSISGSYNEQFF
>NA|NA|TRBV28|TRBJ1-2
TGTGCCAGCAGTTATCCCACAGGTTCGACCTATGGCTACACCTTC
CASSYPTGSTYGYTF
>NA|TRBD1|TRBV18|TRBJ2-7
TGTGCCAGCTCAGAGCGATTCCGGGACAGGACTGTTGAGCAGTACTTC
CASSERFRDRTVEQYF
>NA|TRBD1|TRBV7-9|TRBJ1-2
TGTGCCAGCAGCTCGACAGGGGGAAACCCAAACTATGGCTACACCTTC
CASSSTGGNPNYGYTF
>NA|NA|TRBV10-3|TRBJ2-2
TGTGCCATCACCAGTGCGGCGGGGAGCCAGAAGGAGCTGTTTTTT
CAITSAAGSQKELFF
>NA|NA|TRBV7-2|TRBJ1-2
TGTGCCAGCAGCTCCTCCGGACAGTATGGCTACACCTTC
CASSSSGQYGYTF
>NA|TRBD1|TRBV18|TRBJ1-5
TGTGCCAGCTCACCGGACAGGGGGCAGATTCAGCCCCAGCATTTT
CASSPDRGQIQPQHF
>NA|NA|TRBV28|TRBJ2-5
TGTGCCAGCAGTTTAAGCTACTCGGAGACCCAGTACTTC
CASSLSYSETQYF
>NA|NA|TRBV28|TRBJ2-7
TGTGCCAGCAGTGATACCGGGTTACCCTACGAGCAGTACTTC
CASSDTGLPYEQYF
>NA|TRBD2|TRBV19|TRBJ2-1
TGTGCCAGTAATACCGGGACTAGCAGCTACAATGAGCAGTTCTTC
CASNTGTSSYNEQFF
>NA|NA|TRBV5-4|TRBJ1-6
TGTGCCAGCCGACGGGACTCCTCCTATAATTCACCCCTCCACTTT
CASRRDSSYNSPLHF
>NA|NA|TRBV4-1|TRBJ2-2
TGCGCCAGCAGCCAAGGATGGGGCGCGAACACCGGGGAGCTGTTTTTT
CASSQGWGANTGELFF
>NA|TRBD2|TRBV3-1/TRBV3-2|TRBJ2-7
TGTGCCAGCAGCCAGGGCGGGAGGTACGAGCAGTACTTC
CASSQGGRYEQYF